This T cell receptor (beta chain) stems from a study of blood T cells in healthy people across ages. Points from the study as a whole: A roughly linear fall in TCR beta diversity per million T cells was seen with increasing age.

The CDR3 consists of 15 residues. The germline CDR1 and CDR2 sequences are SGHAT and FQNNGV. V was clipped by 5 bases and J by 12 bases; unmatched bases: 14. Combining a sample-barcoded 5' primer with a J-beta primer mix, a second PCR ran for about 6 to 11 cycles. TCRdb ran MiXCR on the 5' RACE reads and lists one entry per CDR3 protein. The table includes roughly 800,000 distinct CDR3 sequences, 55% to 70% detected once. In the case of this clonotype: Its specificity is not known. It may be a read error: a sequence one base away is much more abundant.

Every donor provided roughly 9.1 milliliters of peripheral blood. Isolation per sample recovered at least 7 million PBMCs. This clonotype originated in a man aged 25 to 40 in good health. The chain links TRBV11-2 to TRBJ2-7, with 12 nucleotides matching TRBD2. The sequencing sample was made of blood. For the CDR3, the DNA is TGTGCCAGCAGCAAACTAGCGGGGGGCCGAGAGACCCGGTACTTC. Protein sequence: CASSKLAGGRETRYF.